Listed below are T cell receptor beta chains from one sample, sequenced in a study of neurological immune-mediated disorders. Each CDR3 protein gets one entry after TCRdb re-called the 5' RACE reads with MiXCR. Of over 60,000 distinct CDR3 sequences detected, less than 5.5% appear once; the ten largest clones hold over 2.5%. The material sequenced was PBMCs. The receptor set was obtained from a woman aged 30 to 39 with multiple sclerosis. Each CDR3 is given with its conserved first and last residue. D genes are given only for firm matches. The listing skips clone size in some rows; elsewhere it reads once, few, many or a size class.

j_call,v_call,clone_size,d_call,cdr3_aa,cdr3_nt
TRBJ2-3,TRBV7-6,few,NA,CASSLFAGRTDTQYF,TGTGCCAGCAGCTTATTTGCCGGACGCACAGATACGCAGTATTTT
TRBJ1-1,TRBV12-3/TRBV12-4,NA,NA,CASSFRTGRSTRAFF,TGTGCCAGCAGTTTTCGTACAGGCCGGTCGACTCGTGCTTTCTTT
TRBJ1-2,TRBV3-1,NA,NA,CASSPETVVGYTF,TGTGCCAGCAGTCCCGAAACTGTTGTCGGCTACACCTTC
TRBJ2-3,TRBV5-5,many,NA,CASSFRGEDTQYF,TGTGCCAGCAGCTTTAGGGGCGAAGATACGCAGTATTTT
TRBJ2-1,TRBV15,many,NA,CATSRDLSGRGNEQFF,TGTGCCACCAGCAGAGATCTGAGCGGGCGTGGAAATGAGCAGTTCTTC
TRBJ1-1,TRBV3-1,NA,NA,CASSQKVRAEAFF,TGTGCCAGCAGCCAGAAGGTAAGGGCTGAAGCTTTCTTT
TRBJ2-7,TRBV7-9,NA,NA,CASSRERGASYEQYF,TGTGCCAGCAGCCGGGAACGGGGGGCGTCCTACGAGCAGTACTTC
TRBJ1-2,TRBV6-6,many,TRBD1,CASSYSDRVSAHRYGYTF,TGTGCCAGCAGTTATTCCGACAGGGTCTCTGCTCACCGGTATGGCTACACCTTC
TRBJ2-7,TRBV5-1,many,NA,CASNSADYEQYF,TGCGCCAGCAACTCGGCGGACTACGAGCAGTACTTC
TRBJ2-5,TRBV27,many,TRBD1,CASSFRLTRPDREQETQYF,TGTGCCAGCAGTTTCCGACTGACTCGTCCGGACAGGGAACAAGAGACCCAGTACTTC
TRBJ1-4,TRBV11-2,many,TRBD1,CASSLQTGQGEEKLFF,TGTGCCAGCAGCTTACAAACCGGACAGGGGGAAGAAAAACTGTTTTTT
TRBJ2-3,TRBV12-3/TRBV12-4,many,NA,CASSLRPVTTDTQYF,TGTGCCAGCAGTTTACGTCCAGTAACGACAGATACGCAGTATTTT
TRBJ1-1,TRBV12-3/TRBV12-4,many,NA,CASSYSSNTEAFF,TGTGCCAGCAGTTACTCCAGTAACACTGAAGCTTTCTTT
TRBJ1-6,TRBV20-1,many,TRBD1,CSARDRTGYSPLNF,TGCAGTGCAAGGGATCGGACAGGGTATTCACCCCTCAACTTT
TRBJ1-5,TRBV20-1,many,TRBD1,CSAQGGQFNQPQHF,TGCAGTGCTCAAGGGGGACAGTTCAATCAGCCCCAGCATTTT
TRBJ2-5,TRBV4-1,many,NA,CASSQRTAQETQYF,TGCGCCAGCAGCCAACGCACGGCCCAAGAGACCCAGTACTTC
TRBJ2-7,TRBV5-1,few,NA,CASSLFGNYEQYF,TGCGCCAGCAGCTTGTTTGGAAACTACGAGCAGTACTTC
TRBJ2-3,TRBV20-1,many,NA,CSAAGAASTDTQYF,TGCAGTGCTGCCGGAGCCGCTAGCACAGATACGCAGTATTTT
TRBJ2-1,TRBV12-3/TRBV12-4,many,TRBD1,CASLGTGAYNEQFF,TGTGCCAGCCTCGGGACAGGGGCCTACAATGAGCAGTTCTTC
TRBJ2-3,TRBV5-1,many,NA,CASSRGGGTDTQYF,TGCGCCAGCTCGCGGGGCGGGGGCACAGATACGCAGTATTTT
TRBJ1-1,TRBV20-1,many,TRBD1,CSAGQGRAEAFF,TGCAGTGCCGGACAGGGGAGAGCTGAAGCTTTCTTT
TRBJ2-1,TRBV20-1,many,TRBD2,CSARRLAVYNEQFF,TGCAGTGCTAGGAGGCTAGCGGTCTACAATGAGCAGTTCTTC
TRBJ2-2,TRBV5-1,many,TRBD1,CASSSGPDRANTGELFF,TGCGCCAGCAGCTCGGGCCCGGACAGGGCAAACACCGGGGAGCTGTTTTTT
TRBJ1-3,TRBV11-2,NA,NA,CASSEVTGRNTIYF,TGTGCCAGCAGCGAAGTAACTGGTAGAAACACCATATATTTT
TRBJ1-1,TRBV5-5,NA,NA,CASSLEAREAFF,TGTGCCAGCAGCTTGGAGGCTAGAGAAGCTTTCTTT
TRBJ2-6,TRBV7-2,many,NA,CASSLVGGPLSGANVLTF,TGTGCCAGCAGCTTAGTCGGGGGACCCCTCTCTGGGGCCAACGTCCTGACTTTC
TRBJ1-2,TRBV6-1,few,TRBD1,CASSEGIGTGSGYTF,TGTGCCAGCAGTGAAGGGATCGGGACAGGGAGTGGCTACACCTTC
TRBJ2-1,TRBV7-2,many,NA,CASSLELGEQFF,TGTGCCAGCAGCTTAGAACTGGGTGAGCAGTTCTTC
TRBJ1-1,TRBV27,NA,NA,CASSFFQNTEAFF,TGTGCCAGCAGCTTTTTTCAGAACACTGAAGCTTTCTTT
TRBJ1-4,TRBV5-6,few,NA,CASSLEGNPNEKLFF,TGTGCCAGCAGCTTGGAGGGGAATCCTAATGAAAAACTGTTTTTT
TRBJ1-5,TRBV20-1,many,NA,CSASTFNQPQHF,TGCAGTGCTAGTACCTTCAATCAGCCCCAGCATTTT
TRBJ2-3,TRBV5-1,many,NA,CASSEQGTDTQYF,TGCGCCAGCAGCGAGCAAGGCACAGATACGCAGTATTTT
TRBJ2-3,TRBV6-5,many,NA,CASRLPGITDTQYF,TGTGCCAGCAGACTCCCGGGTATCACAGATACGCAGTATTTT
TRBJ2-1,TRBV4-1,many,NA,CASSQGGASYNEQFF,TGCGCCAGCAGCCAAGGGGGGGCGTCCTACAATGAGCAGTTCTTC
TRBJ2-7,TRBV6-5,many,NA,CASSYSEGGDYEQYF,TGTGCCAGCAGTTACTCCGAGGGGGGGGACTACGAGCAGTACTTC
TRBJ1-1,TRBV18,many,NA,CASSREQGGTEAFF,TGTGCCAGCTCAAGGGAACAGGGAGGTACTGAAGCTTTCTTT
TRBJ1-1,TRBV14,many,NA,CASSHRRGGGLTEAFF,TGTGCCAGCAGCCATCGCCGGGGAGGGGGGTTGACTGAAGCTTTCTTT
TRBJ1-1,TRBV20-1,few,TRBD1,CSAIDLTGATEAFF,TGCAGTGCTATTGACCTAACAGGGGCCACTGAAGCTTTCTTT
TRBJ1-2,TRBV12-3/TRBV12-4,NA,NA,CASSRAQPTF,TGTGCCAGCAGCCGTGCCCAACCCACCTTC
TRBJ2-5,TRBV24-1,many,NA,CATSPGETQYF,TGTGCCACCAGCCCGGGGGAGACCCAGTACTTC
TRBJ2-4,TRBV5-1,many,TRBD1,CASSLGGQYSQNIQYF,TGCGCCAGCAGCTTGGGGGGACAGTACAGCCAAAACATTCAGTACTTC
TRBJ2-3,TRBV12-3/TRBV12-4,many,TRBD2,CASSNVAGALTDTQYF,TGTGCCAGCAGTAACGTAGCGGGGGCCCTCACAGATACGCAGTATTTT
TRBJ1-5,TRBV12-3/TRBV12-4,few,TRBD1,CASSLGQGIGQPQNF,TGTGCCAGCAGTTTAGGACAGGGCATAGGACAGCCCCAGAATTTT
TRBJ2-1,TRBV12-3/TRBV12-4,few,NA,CASSLLGYNEQFF,TGTGCCAGCAGTTTATTGGGCTACAATGAGCAGTTCTTC
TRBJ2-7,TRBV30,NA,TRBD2,CASRLAGAPRVNF,TGTGCCTCGAGACTAGCGGGGGCCCCCAGGGTCAACTTC
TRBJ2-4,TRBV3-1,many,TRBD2,CASSQTSGGDIQYF,TGTGCCAGCAGCCAGACTAGCGGGGGGGACATTCAGTACTTC
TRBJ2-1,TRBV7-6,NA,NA,CASRRASYNEQFF,TGTGCCAGCAGGAGGGCCTCATACAATGAGCAGTTCTTC
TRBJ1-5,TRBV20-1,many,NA,CSAGRLSQPQHF,TGCAGTGCTGGACGGCTATCTCAGCCCCAGCATTTT
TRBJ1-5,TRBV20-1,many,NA,CSALGSRGGGSNQPQNF,TGCAGTGCCTTAGGTTCGAGGGGGGGGGGCAGCAATCAGCCCCAGAATTTT
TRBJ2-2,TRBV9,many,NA,CASSVARQVYTGELFF,TGTGCCAGCAGCGTAGCTAGACAGGTATACACCGGGGAGCTGTTTTTT
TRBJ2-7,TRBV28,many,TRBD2,CASASGGYEQYF,TGTGCCTCGGCTAGCGGGGGCTACGAGCAGTACTTC
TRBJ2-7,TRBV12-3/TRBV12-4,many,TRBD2,CASSRRTSGGDSYEQYF,TGTGCCAGCAGTCGCAGGACTAGCGGGGGGGACTCCTACGAGCAGTACTTC
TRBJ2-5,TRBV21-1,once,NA,CASSKVVGLAGRDRSRETQYF,TGTGCCAGCAGCAAAGTGGTAGGACTAGCGGGGAGGGACCGAAGCCGCGAGACCCAGTACTTC
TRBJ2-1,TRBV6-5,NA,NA,CASSSELIGRQFF,TGTGCCAGCAGTTCCGAACTTATAGGGAGGCAGTTCTTC
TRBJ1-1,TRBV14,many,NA,CASSQAGARGTEAFF,TGTGCCAGCAGCCAAGCGGGGGCTAGAGGGACTGAAGCTTTCTTT
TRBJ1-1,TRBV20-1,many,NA,CSAREPDKGEAFF,TGCAGTGCTAGAGAACCCGATAAAGGTGAAGCTTTCTTT
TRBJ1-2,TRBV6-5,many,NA,CASTRGGSPGYGYTF,TGTGCCAGCACTCGGGGGGGCAGCCCTGGCTATGGCTACACCTTC
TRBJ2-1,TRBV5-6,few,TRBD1,CASSRRGLTNNEQFF,TGTGCCAGCAGCCGCAGGGGGCTAACTAACAATGAGCAGTTCTTC
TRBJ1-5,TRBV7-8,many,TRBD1,CASSSLTGTGAYSNQPQHF,TGTGCCAGCAGCTCCTTAACCGGGACAGGGGCATATAGCAATCAGCCCCAGCATTTT
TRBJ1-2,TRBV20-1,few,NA,CSAVKGPNYGYTF,TGCAGTGCTGTGAAGGGCCCTAACTATGGCTACACCTTC